Given below is one T cell receptor (beta chain) in context. Its specificity is not known. The data are from a study of shared clonotypes between healthy human individuals. In the study overall: Three plates were used per donor for CD4 naive, three for CD4 memory, two for CD8 naive and one for CD8 memory. Findings and caveats of the study: The naive CD4 repertoires of a handful of donors were compared, and about 5% of clonotypes were shared.

Losses at the gene ends were 6 bases for V and 6 bases for J; bases not matched to a gene: 3. The CDR3 is 13 residues long. Germline V gene lookup returns CDR1 SGHNT and CDR2 YYREEE (reference sequence). TCRdb's copy holds only in-frame clones and misses some; the assay was immunoSEQ multiplex PCR. The table lists 2 million or so clones, roughly 95% of them singletons, with 0.13% in the top ten. The source of this sequence is a man aged 18 to 35 in good health. The sample was naive CD4+ T cells sorted from blood. Regarding subset: CD45RA+ positively selected. The V gene is TRBV5-4, the J gene TRBJ1-6; 7 bases are a match to TRBD1. This CDR3 reads CASKRDSNSPLHF. CDR3 in DNA: TGTGCCAGCAAGCGGGACAGTAATTCACCCCTCCACTTT.